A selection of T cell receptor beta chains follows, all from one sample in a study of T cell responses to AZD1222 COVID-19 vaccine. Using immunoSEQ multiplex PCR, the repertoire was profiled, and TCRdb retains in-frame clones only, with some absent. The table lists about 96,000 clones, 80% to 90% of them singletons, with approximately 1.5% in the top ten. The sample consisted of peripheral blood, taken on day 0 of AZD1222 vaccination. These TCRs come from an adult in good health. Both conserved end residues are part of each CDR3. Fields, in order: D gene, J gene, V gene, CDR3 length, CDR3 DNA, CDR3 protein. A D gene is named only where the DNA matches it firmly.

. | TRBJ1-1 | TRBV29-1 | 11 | TGCAGCGTTGATGGGGGCACTGAAGCTTTCTTT | CSVDGGTEAFF
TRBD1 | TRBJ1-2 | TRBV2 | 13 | TGTGCCAGCAGCACAGGGGCCGGCCGGGGCTACACCTTC | CASSTGAGRGYTF
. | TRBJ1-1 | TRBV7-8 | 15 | TGTGCCAGCAGCTTAGCGGGCAGAACTAACACTGAAGCTTTCTTT | CASSLAGRTNTEAFF
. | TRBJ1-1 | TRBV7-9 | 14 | TGTGCCAGCAGCTTCCGGGGGCGTATCGCTGAAGCTTTCTTT | CASSFRGRIAEAFF
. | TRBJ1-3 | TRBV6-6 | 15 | TGTGCCAGCAGTTACGGGGGCCACTCTGGAAACACCATATATTTT | CASSYGGHSGNTIYF
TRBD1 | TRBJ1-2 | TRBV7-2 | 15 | TGTGCCAGCAGCTTGGAGGGGGCTGGTAGCTATGGCTACACCTTC | CASSLEGAGSYGYTF
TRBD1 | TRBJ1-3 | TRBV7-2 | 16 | TGTGCCAGCAGCTTAGCGGGACAGGTGTCTGGAAACACCATATATTTT | CASSLAGQVSGNTIYF
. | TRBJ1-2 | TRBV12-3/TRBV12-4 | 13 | TGTGCCAGCAGTCTACAGATCCTCTATGGCTACACCTTC | CASSLQILYGYTF
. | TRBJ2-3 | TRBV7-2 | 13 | TGTGCCAGCAGCACGAGCCGGGGGTATACGCAGTATTTT | CASSTSRGYTQYF
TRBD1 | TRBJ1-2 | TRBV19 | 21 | TGTGCCAGTACCGCGACCGGACAGGGAGGACGAAGGGGAGTTCGGGGCTATGGCTACACCTTC | CASTATGQGGRRGVRGYGYTF
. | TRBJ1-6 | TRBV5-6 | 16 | TGTGCCAGCAGCTTGCTCGGGGGCACAGGGAATTCACCCCTCCACTTT | CASSLLGGTGNSPLHF